Given below is one TCR beta chain in context. The data are from a study of T cell changes during pregnancy in multiple sclerosis. Assay: immunoSEQ multiplex PCR; the TCRdb copy retains only in-frame clones and omits some. The table lists about 18,000 clones, 86% of them singletons. The CDR3 runs to 15 residues. Trimming left V 0 bases short and J 0 bases short, with 8 bases between. The germline V gene encodes CDR1 LGHNA and CDR2 YSLEER. This specimen consisted of CD8+ T cells from peripheral blood mononuclear cells, obtained in the third trimester of pregnancy. This TCR derives from a female donor in good health, enrolled as a control in a pregnancy study. The chain uses TRBV4-3 and TRBJ1-1; possibly TRBD1 for D (6 bases). As DNA, the CDR3 is TGCGCCAGCAGCCAAGACCAGGGGATGAACACTGAAGCTTTCTTT. Protein: CASSQDQGMNTEAFF.